The present T cell receptor (beta chain) was sequenced within a study of cytomegalovirus exposure and HLA in healthy donors. CDR1 and CDR2 (germline): SGDLS, YYNGEE. CDR3 length equals 11 residues. Trimming removed 3 bases from V and 12 bases from J, with 10 bases in between. PCR was performed using 60 Vbeta and 13 Jbeta primers. Generated by immunoSEQ multiplex PCR, the TCRdb table keeps only in-frame clones and is missing some. This sample lists approximately 70,000 clones; its ten largest clones have about 3.8%. This TCR derives from a female donor in good health and CMV-seropositive. The J gene is TRBJ2-1, the V gene TRBV9, with D possibly being TRBD2 (6 bases). Sequenced sample: PBMCs. CDR3: CASSGRTTQFF. CDR3 DNA sequence: TGTGCCAGCAGCGGGAGGACTACGCAGTTCTTC.